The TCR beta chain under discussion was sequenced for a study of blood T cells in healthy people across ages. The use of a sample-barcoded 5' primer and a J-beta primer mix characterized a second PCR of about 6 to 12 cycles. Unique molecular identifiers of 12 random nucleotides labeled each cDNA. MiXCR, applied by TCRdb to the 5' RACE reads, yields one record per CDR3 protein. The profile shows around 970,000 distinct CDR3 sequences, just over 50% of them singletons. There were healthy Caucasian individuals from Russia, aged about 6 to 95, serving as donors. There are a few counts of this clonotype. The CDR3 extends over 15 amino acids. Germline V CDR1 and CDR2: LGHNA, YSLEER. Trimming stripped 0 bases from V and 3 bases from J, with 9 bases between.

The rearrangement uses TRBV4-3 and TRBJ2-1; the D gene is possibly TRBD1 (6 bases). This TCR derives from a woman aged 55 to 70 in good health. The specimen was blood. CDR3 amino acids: CASSQEGGIYNEQFF. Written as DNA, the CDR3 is TGCGCCAGCAGCCAAGAAGGGGGTATCTACAATGAGCAGTTCTTC.